Listed below are T cell receptor beta chains from one sample, sequenced in a study of control samples from healthy donors and cancer patients. The method was immunoSEQ multiplex PCR; TCRdb's version includes in-frame clones alone and lacks a portion of them. The table has over 90,000 clones, around 89% seen once; the top ten hold 19%. What was sequenced was PBMCs. The source of these receptors is a man in his 60s with lung cancer. Both conserved end residues are part of each CDR3. The D gene is left open where the match is weak. The size field is filled for only some rows; it gives once, few, many or a size class.

TRBV5-8	-	-	TRBJ2-1	TGTGCCAGCAGCTTGGGTCAGGGCTCCTACAATGAGCAGTTCTTC	CASSLGQGSYNEQFF
TRBV19	TRBD2	-	TRBJ2-5	TGTGCCAGTAGTTTGGCTAGCGGGGAACAAGAGACCCAGTACTTC	CASSLASGEQETQYF
TRBV6-6	-	-	TRBJ1-5	TGTGCCAGCAGTTTGTTTGGGACGAGCAATCAGCCCCAGCATTTT	CASSLFGTSNQPQHF
TRBV6-2/TRBV6-3	TRBD1	few	TRBJ1-5	TGTGCCAGCAGTTACTCCCTGACAGGGTCGAACAATCAGCCCCAGCATTTT	CASSYSLTGSNNQPQHF
TRBV29-1	-	-	TRBJ2-5	TGCAGCGTTCGGCCCGGGTCGAGAGAGACCCAGTACTTC	CSVRPGSRETQYF
TRBV5-1	-	-	TRBJ1-1	TGCGCCAGCAGCCCTGCAGATATGAACACTGAAGCTTTCTTT	CASSPADMNTEAFF
TRBV3-1/TRBV3-2	-	-	TRBJ2-7	TGTGCCAGCAGCCAATCGGTTAGGTTCTACGAGCAGTACTTC	CASSQSVRFYEQYF
TRBV5-5	-	-	TRBJ1-4	TGTGCCAGCAGCATAGGTTCCACAACTAGCCAACCGTTTTTT	CASSIGSTTSQPFF
TRBV12-3/TRBV12-4	-	-	TRBJ2-7	TGTGCCAGCAGTTTCTGGGCTAACGAGCAGTACTTC	CASSFWANEQYF
TRBV3-1/TRBV3-2	-	-	TRBJ1-6	TGTGCCAGCAGCCGATCATCCGGCCTTAATTCACCCCTCCACTTT	CASSRSSGLNSPLHF
TRBV7-8	TRBD2	-	TRBJ2-1	TGTGCCAGCAGCCTAAGGACTAGCGGGGGGCTCTACAATGAGCAGTTCTTC	CASSLRTSGGLYNEQFF
TRBV7-9	-	-	TRBJ1-1	TGTGCCAGCAGCTTTACCACCATGAACACTGAAGCTTTCTTT	CASSFTTMNTEAFF
TRBV24-1	-	-	TRBJ1-2	-	CATSSSGAPDGYTF
TRBV7-3	-	-	TRBJ1-1	TGTGCCAGCAGCTTTTGGAGGGACACTGAAGCTTTCTTT	CASSFWRDTEAFF
TRBV12-3/TRBV12-4	-	-	TRBJ2-7	TGTGCCAGCAGTTTAGACCAAGTTTACGAGCAGTACTTC	CASSLDQVYEQYF
TRBV29-1	-	-	TRBJ1-2	TGCAGCGCCAACAGGGAGCTTGGCTATGGCTACACCTTC	CSANRELGYGYTF
TRBV6-5	-	few	TRBJ2-3	TGTGCCAGCACCAGAAGCACAGATACGCAGTATTTT	CASTRSTDTQYF
TRBV10-3	TRBD2	-	TRBJ2-6	TGTGCCATCAGTGAGTCGATCGCGGGGGTGACTGGGGCCAACGTCCTGACTTTC	CAISESIAGVTGANVLTF
TRBV4-1	-	-	TRBJ1-2	TGCGCCAGCAGCCAAGATATAACTCCCGAGGGTTCAAACTATGGCCACACCTTC	CASSQDITPEGSNYGHTF
TRBV10-1	-	-	TRBJ2-3	TGCGCCAGCAGTGAGTCGCGTCGGGGCTCAGATACGCAGTATTTT	CASSESRRGSDTQYF
TRBV5-4	-	-	TRBJ2-5	TGTGCCAGCAGCTTGGCAGGGGCCGGGGTAGAGACCCAGTACTTC	CASSLAGAGVETQYF
TRBV3-1/TRBV3-2	-	-	TRBJ2-2	TGTGCCAGCAGCCCCCGACAGAACACCGGGGAGCTGTTTTTT	CASSPRQNTGELFF
TRBV27	TRBD1	-	TRBJ2-7	TGTGCCAGTAAACGACAGGGGGCTCAATACGAGCAGTACTTC	CASKRQGAQYEQYF
TRBV5-1	-	-	TRBJ2-3	TGCGCCAGCAGCTTGAGGCCGGCCGTCCTCACAGATACGCAGTATTTT	CASSLRPAVLTDTQYF
TRBV9	-	once	TRBJ1-1	TGTGCCAGCAGCCCCTCGACAGGCCTGAGGACTGAAGCTTTCTTT	CASSPSTGLRTEAFF
TRBV19	TRBD1	-	TRBJ1-2	TGTGCCAGTAGTCCGCGGACAGGGAATGGCTACACCTTC	CASSPRTGNGYTF
TRBV3-1/TRBV3-2	-	once	TRBJ1-2	TGTGCCAGCAGCCCTCAAGGCGGTGGAATGGGTCGTAGATACACCTTC	CASSPQGGGMGRRYTF
TRBV6-5	-	-	TRBJ1-2	TGTGCCAGCAGTTCTCAGGGACTGCTTCGGTATGGCTACACCTTC	CASSSQGLLRYGYTF
TRBV10-1	TRBD2	-	TRBJ2-1	TGCGCCAGCAGTTTGGAGCGGGGAATCAATGAGCAGTTCTTC	CASSLERGINEQFF
TRBV3-1/TRBV3-2	-	-	TRBJ2-3	TGTGCCAGCAGCCAACTAAGTGGTACGCAGTATTTT	CASSQLSGTQYF
TRBV6-6	-	-	TRBJ2-1	TGTGCCAGCCTACGACGCAATGAGCAGTTCTTC	CASLRRNEQFF
TRBV7-9	TRBD1	-	TRBJ1-4	TGTGCCACTGAGACAGGGCCTAATGAAAAACTGTTTTTT	CATETGPNEKLFF
TRBV2	-	-	TRBJ2-5	TGTGCCAGCAGTGAGGGGACCCGTTCGTGGACCCAGTACTTC	CASSEGTRSWTQYF
TRBV7-3	TRBD1	-	TRBJ1-6	TGTGCCAGCAGCCGGACAGGGGGCTCCTCACCCCTCCACTTT	CASSRTGGSSPLHF
TRBV29-1	-	-	TRBJ2-7	TGCAGCGTTGAAGGTAAAGGGGGGAGTTCCTACGAGCAGTACTTC	CSVEGKGGSSYEQYF
TRBV3-1/TRBV3-2	-	-	TRBJ2-7	TGTGCCAGCAGCCAAGTACACGAGCAGTACTTC	CASSQVHEQYF
TRBV11-3	-	-	TRBJ2-2	TGTGCCAGCAGCTTGTATGGGCAGGTGAACACCGGGGAGCTGTTTTTT	CASSLYGQVNTGELFF
TRBV6-5	-	once	TRBJ1-2	TGTGCCAGCAGGCGGACCCGGGACGGTAATGGCTACACCTTC	CASRRTRDGNGYTF
TRBV12-3/TRBV12-4	TRBD1	few	TRBJ1-6	TGTGCCAGCAGGGGGACAGCCGCGGGATCCCTCCACTTT	CASRGTAAGSLHF
TRBV25-1	-	-	TRBJ1-4	TGTGCCAGCAGTGCCTTAGAGCCTTCAACTAATGAAAAACTGTTTTTT	CASSALEPSTNEKLFF
TRBV20-1	-	-	TRBJ2-3	TGCAGTGCTAGTGGTAGTTGGACAGATACGCAGTATTTT	CSASGSWTDTQYF
TRBV7-9	TRBD1	-	TRBJ1-1	TGTGCCAGCAGCTTATCCCGGACAGGGGGCACTGAAGCTTTCTTT	CASSLSRTGGTEAFF
TRBV6-5	TRBD1	-	TRBJ2-3	TGTGCCAGCAGCCGGGGACAGCAGACAGATACGCAGTATTTT	CASSRGQQTDTQYF
TRBV5-1	-	many	TRBJ1-2	TGCGCCAGCAGCTTAGAAGGGCCCAACTATGGCTACACCTTC	CASSLEGPNYGYTF
TRBV10-3	TRBD1	-	TRBJ2-3	TGTGCCATCAGGGGACAGGGAGGAGGCACAGATACGCAGTATTTT	CAIRGQGGGTDTQYF
TRBV6-5	-	-	TRBJ2-7	TGTGCCAGCAGTTACTCGATCCCGGACGAGCAGTACTTC	CASSYSIPDEQYF
TRBV7-9	-	-	TRBJ2-5	TGTGCCAGCAGCTTAACGTGGGACGTTGGCCAAGAGACCCAGTACTTC	CASSLTWDVGQETQYF
TRBV5-5	TRBD2	-	TRBJ2-1	TGTGCCAGCAGCGCCATAGCGGGGGGCCGCAATGAGCAGTTCTTC	CASSAIAGGRNEQFF
TRBV9	TRBD1	-	TRBJ1-2	TGTGCCAGCAGCGAGACCGGGACAGGGGATGGCTACACCTTC	CASSETGTGDGYTF
TRBV7-7	TRBD2	-	TRBJ2-1	TGTGCCAGCAGCTTAGGGCTAGCGGGGGACAATGAGCAGTTCTTC	CASSLGLAGDNEQFF
TRBV7-2	TRBD1	-	TRBJ1-3	TGTGCCAGCAGCCCCACTAGTACAGGGGGAGGAAACACCATATATTTT	CASSPTSTGGGNTIYF
TRBV5-1	-	-	TRBJ1-3	TGCGCCAGCAGCCTGGACAGTTACTCTGGAAACACCATATATTTT	CASSLDSYSGNTIYF
TRBV7-2	-	-	TRBJ1-4	TGTGCCAGCAGCTTTCAGGGAGGGGGTGAAAAACTGTTTTTT	CASSFQGGGEKLFF
TRBV4-2	-	-	TRBJ2-5	TGTGCCAGCAGCCAGCTCACTAGTGTCCAAGAGACCCAGTACTTC	CASSQLTSVQETQYF
TRBV5-1	-	-	TRBJ2-7	TGCGCCAGCAGCTTGGCCGTCAGTCGCTCCTACGAGCAGTACTTC	CASSLAVSRSYEQYF